This TCR beta chain was documented in a study of regulatory T cells in long-lasting Graves disease. Study results and limitations: Peripheral blood, not thyroid tissue, was the sole material studied.

Points on this clonotype: Its matching antigen is unknown.

Time point reported: newly diagnosed GD, antithyroid drugs for less than 3 months. Researchers made the TCR library from RNA that was extracted from PBMCs. The V segment lost 10 bases and the J segment 4 bases; nucleotides outside the gene matches: 6. The CDR3 runs to 13 residues. Germline CDR1 and CDR2: MNHNS and SASEGT. With iRepertoire HTBI primers and Arm-PCR of CDR3 regions, TCR beta libraries were built. TCRdb re-called the multiplex PCR reads with MiXCR, one entry per CDR3 protein. There are hundreds of thousands of distinct CDR3 sequences in the sample; around 15% occur only once, and approximately 20% lies in the top ten. These data were also filed under a second study, of T cells in Graves' hyperthyroidism and ophthalmopathy. From that second work: Uncontrolled infection, other autoimmune disease, pregnancy or lactation excluded patients.

The genes are TRBV6-1 and TRBJ2-1; 8 positions agree with TRBD1. The TCR was taken from a woman aged 25 to 39 with Graves disease. Here the sequenced sample was peripheral blood mononuclear cells (PBMCs), taken at new diagnosis, from a patient treated with antithyroid drugs. CDR3: CATRRDRYNEQFF. The DNA for the CDR3 is TGTGCCACCCGCCGGGACAGGTACAATGAGCAGTTCTTC.